The sequence of this TCR beta chain was determined in a study of T cell changes during pregnancy in multiple sclerosis. Assay: immunoSEQ multiplex PCR; the TCRdb copy retains only in-frame clones and omits some. The sample consists of about 70,000 clones, about 94% of them appearing once. Looked up from germline, CDR1 is LNHDA and CDR2 is SQIVND (reference sequence). CDR3 length: 14 residues. The V and J ends lost 9 bases and 5 bases respectively, with 19 bases between them. The sample in question was peripheral blood, obtained in the third trimester of pregnancy. The V call is TRBV19, the J call TRBJ2-5; tentatively, D is TRBD2 (5 bases). This receptor was obtained from a female donor with multiple sclerosis, enrolled in a pregnancy study. The CDR3 here is CASTTGLRGETQYF. CDR3 nucleotides: TGTGCCAGCACCACCGGACTTCGCGGGGAGACCCAGTACTTC.